This T cell receptor (beta chain) was sequenced in a study of OX40 agonist ivuxolimab in advanced cancers. The repertoire was sequenced with immunoSEQ multiplex PCR; TCRdb's copy has only in-frame clones and lacks some. Of 50,000 or so clones listed, 75% to 90% are singletons. The CDR3 contains 14 residues. V was cut by 5 bases and J by 10 bases, with 20 bases left in between. Looked up from germline, CDR1 is MDHEN and CDR2 is SYDVKM. The sequencing used CD4+ or CD8+ T cells sorted from blood, collected in a trial of the OX40 agonist ivuxolimab. The V call is TRBV28, the J call TRBJ1-1; D remains ambiguous. The source is an adult with an advanced solid tumor such as melanoma, head and neck, liver or kidney cancer. CDR3 sequence reads: CASSPQRESKGAFF. As DNA, the CDR3 is TGTGCCAGCAGTCCGCAGCGGGAGTCGAAGGGAGCTTTCTTT.